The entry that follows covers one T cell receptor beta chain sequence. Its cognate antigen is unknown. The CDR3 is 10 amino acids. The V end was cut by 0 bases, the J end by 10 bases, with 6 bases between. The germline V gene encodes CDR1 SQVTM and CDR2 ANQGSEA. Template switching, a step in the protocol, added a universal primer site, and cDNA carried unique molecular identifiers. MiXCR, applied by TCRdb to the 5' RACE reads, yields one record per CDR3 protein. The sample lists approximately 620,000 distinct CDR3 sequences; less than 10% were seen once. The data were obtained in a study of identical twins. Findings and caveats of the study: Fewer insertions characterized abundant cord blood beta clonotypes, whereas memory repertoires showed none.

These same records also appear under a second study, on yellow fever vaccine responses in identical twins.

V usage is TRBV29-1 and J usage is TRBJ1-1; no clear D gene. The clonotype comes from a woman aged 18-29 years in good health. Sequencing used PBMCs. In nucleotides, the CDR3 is TGCAGCGTTGAAGACGGCGGAGCTTTCTTT. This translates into CSVEDGGAFF.